This T cell receptor beta chain was captured by sequencing in a study of T cell responses to AZD1222 COVID-19 vaccine. General study results and limits: Breadth and depth of Spike-specific TCRs rose after two AZD1222 doses. Donors skewed white British and female; clonal diversity was possibly underestimated.

The table came from immunoSEQ multiplex PCR; TCRdb's copy has only in-frame clones and leaves some out. The profile shows 35,000 to 55,000 clones, about 82% of them singletons. On this clone itself: Its specificity is unknown.

Sequencing was performed on peripheral blood, taken 28 days after the second dose of the MenACWY control vaccine. The TCR originated in an adult who received the MenACWY meningococcal vaccine as a control.

The DNA for the CDR3 is TGTGCCAGCTCACTGAATGCGGCATCGGGGCCCCAGCATTTT. Translated: CASSLNAASGPQHF. This chain joins TRBV18 and TRBJ1-5; D uncertain. Germline V CDR1 and CDR2: KGHSH, LQKENI. The CDR3 sequence is 14 residues long. V lost 4 bases, J lost 9 bases, and 16 bases lay in between.